What follows are 18 T cell receptor beta chains derived from one specimen sequenced in a study of OX40 agonist ivuxolimab in advanced cancers. Using immunoSEQ multiplex PCR, the repertoire was profiled, and TCRdb retains in-frame clones only, with some absent. This table has about 100,000 clones, around 94% appearing once. This material consisted of CD4+ or CD8+ T cells sorted from blood, taken in a trial of the OX40 agonist ivuxolimab. The receptors stem from an adult with an advanced solid tumor such as melanoma, head and neck, liver or kidney cancer.

This chain links TRBV27 with TRBJ1-5, with D perhaps TRBD1 (6 bases). Germline CDR1 reads MNHEY; CDR2 reads SMNVEV (reference sequence). The ends were cut back, 3 bases at V and 6 bases at J, with 12 bases in the middle. The CDR3 is 14 residues long. The CDR3 nucleotides read TGTGCCAGCAGTTTCCGGGGGGCGGGTCAGCCCCAGCATTTT. Protein sequence: CASSFRGAGQPQHF.

The chain couples TRBV4-1 to TRBJ2-7, with D unresolved. Trimming pared 5 bases from V and 2 bases from J, leaving 10 bases between. CDR3 length: 13 residues. CDR1 is MGHRA, CDR2 YSYEKL, per germline. In DNA, the CDR3 is TGCGCCAGCAGCGATGACCGGGCCTACGAGCAGTACTTC. This translates into CASSDDRAYEQYF.

This clone was seen a handful of times. The V gene is TRBV6-5, the J gene TRBJ2-5, with 9 positions matching TRBD2. With 2 bases clipped from V and 5 bases from J, the junction kept 6 bases outside the gene matches. The germline V gene has CDR1 MNHEY and CDR2 SVGAGI. The CDR3 loop spans 15 amino acids. This CDR3 reads CASSYGGGAGETQYF. The DNA of the CDR3 is TGTGCCAGCAGTTACGGCGGGGGGGCTGGGGAGACCCAGTACTTC.

This chain links TRBV4-1 with TRBJ1-5; no reliable D call. Trimming took off 0 bases at V and 6 bases at J, with 9 bases between the two ends. CDR1 and CDR2 from the germline V gene are MGHRA and YSYEKL. This CDR3 has 14 residues. The CDR3 DNA sequence: TGCGCCAGCAGCCAAGAACTCAGTTTTCAGCCCCAGCATTTT. Its translation is CASSQELSFQPQHF.

This rearrangement joins TRBV5-1 to TRBJ1-4, with D tentatively TRBD1 (6 bases). Deletions cut 3 bases from V and 8 bases from J, with 14 bases between. CDR3 length equals 14 residues. From germline, CDR1 is SGHRS and CDR2 YFSETQ. As DNA, the CDR3 is TGCGCCAGCAGCTCACAGGGAGAGGAGGAAAAACTGTTTTTT. Translating it yields CASSSQGEEEKLFF.

The chain recombines TRBV19 with TRBJ2-7; unclear D gene. CDR1 and CDR2 (germline): LNHDA, SQIVND (reference sequence). V was trimmed by 7 bases and J by 1 base, leaving 8 bases between them. The CDR3 spans 12 residues. For the CDR3, the DNA is TGTGCCAGTAAGTCAGAATCCTACGAGCAGTACTTC. Its translation: CASKSESYEQYF. The entire variable domain, with the rest obtained from reference TRBV19 and TRBJ2-7, is as follows: DGGITQSPKYLFRKEGQNVTLSCEQNLNHDAMYWYRQDPGQGLRLIYYSQIVNDFQKGDIAEGYSVSREKKESFPLTVTSAQKNPTAFYLCASKSESYEQYFGPGTRLTVT.

Comments on this clone: At one end the junction does not follow the germline gene, possibly because of a read error. The CDR3: CATSRGSQRSTEELFF. In DNA form, the CDR3 reads TGTGCCACCAGCAGAGGAAGCCAACGGAGCACCGAGGAGCTGTTTTTT. The chain combines TRBV15 with TRBJ2-2; D gene uncertain. The CDR3 contains 16 residues. The V gene's germline CDR1 is LNHNV and CDR2 YYDKDF (reference sequence).

The rearrangement uses TRBV27 and TRBJ1-1; D not certain. Trimming stripped 3 bases from V and 4 bases from J, with 9 bases between. CDR3 size: 13 residues. Germline V gives CDR1 MNHEY, CDR2 SMNVEV (reference sequence). The CDR3 DNA reads TGTGCCAGCAGTTTCGGCGAGGGCACTGAAGCTTTCTTT. Protein product: CASSFGEGTEAFF.

The V call is TRBV7-8, the J call TRBJ2-7; D is unresolved. Germline lookup yields CDR1 SGHVS and CDR2 FQNEAQ. The ends were cut back, 4 bases at V and 0 bases at J, with 7 bases in the middle. The CDR3 covers 13 residues. CDR3 in DNA: TGTGCCAGCAGCTCCCTGGGCTCCTACGAGCAGTACTTC. Protein product: CASSSLGSYEQYF.

This clone was found once. The rearrangement joins TRBV19 to TRBJ1-2, with D possibly being TRBD1 (5 bases). V lost 6 bases and J lost 3, with 14 bases in between. Germline values: CDR1 LNHDA, CDR2 SQIVND (reference sequence). The CDR3 has 14 amino acids. For the CDR3, the DNA is TGTGCCAGTAGGACGGGACCTGGGGACTATGGCTACACCTTC. Translating gives CASRTGPGDYGYTF.

This rearrangement joins TRBV7-9 to TRBJ2-7, with 8 bases matching TRBD1. This CDR3 spans 14 amino acids. The V gene's germline CDR1 is SEHNR and CDR2 FQNEAQ (reference sequence). V gave up 7 bases and J gave up 0 bases; unmatched junction bases: 5. The CDR3 bases are TGTGCCAGCACCCCGGGACAGGACTCCTACGAGCAGTACTTC. Protein sequence: CASTPGQDSYEQYF.

This chain uses TRBV5-8 with TRBJ2-7; D unclear. Germline V gene sequence: CDR1 SGHTS, CDR2 YDEGEE. This CDR3 spans 13 amino acids. V lost 4 bases, J lost 4 bases, and 12 bases lay in between. The CDR3 DNA follows: TGTGCCAGCAGCACCGGATCCGGTTACGAGCAGTACTTC. It specifies CASSTGSGYEQYF.

The J gene is TRBJ2-7, the V gene TRBV7-2; TRBD2 matches at 11 bases. With 10 bases clipped from V and 2 bases from J, the junction kept 4 bases outside the gene matches. The V gene's germline CDR1 is SGHTA and CDR2 FQGNSA. The CDR3 totals 13 residues. The CDR3 is CAKQTSGTYEQYF. The CDR3 DNA sequence: TGTGCCAAACAGACTAGCGGGACCTACGAGCAGTACTTC.

The gene calls are TRBV27 and TRBJ1-4; TRBD1 might be the D (6 bases). CDR3 length: 17 residues. Germline V gene sequence: CDR1 MNHEY, CDR2 SMNVEV (reference sequence). V lost 2 bases and J lost 4, with 17 bases in between. For the CDR3, the DNA is TGTGCCAGCAGTTTAGTAGGGCCAAGGGGGGTTAATGAAAAACTGTTTTTT. Protein: CASSLVGPRGVNEKLFF.

The V call is TRBV25-1, the J call TRBJ2-2, with D perhaps assigned TRBD1 or TRBD2 (5 bases each). V lost 8 bases and J 7 bases, leaving 14 bases between the germline ends. Germline V gene sequence: CDR1 MGHDK, CDR2 SYGVNS. The CDR3 has 13 residues. CDR3 amino acids: CASRSGLSGELFF. The CDR3 region has the DNA TGTGCCAGCCGCTCGGGGCTTAGCGGGGAGCTGTTTTTT.

This chain connects TRBV5-1 to TRBJ2-7; D is undetermined. The V end lost 0 bases, the J end lost 3 bases, and 13 bases lay between the germline ends. Germline lookup yields CDR1 SGHRS and CDR2 YFSETQ. This CDR3 has 15 amino acids. CDR3 coding DNA: TGCGCCAGCAGCTTGGAGGTTAGCTCATACTACGAGCAGTACTTC. Translating gives CASSLEVSSYYEQYF.

This chain links TRBV20-1 with TRBJ1-2, with D hard to call. The CDR3 spans 11 residues. Germline V gene lookup returns CDR1 DFQATT and CDR2 SNEGSKA (reference sequence). Trimming removed 2 bases from V and 1 base from J, with 2 bases in between. CDR3 in amino acids: CSARNNYGYTF. The CDR3 coding sequence is TGCAGTGCTAGAAATAACTATGGCTACACCTTC.

The CDR3 bases are TGTGCCAGCAGCTCGGGTTTGGAAGGAGGGGGCCAAGAGACCCAGTACTTC. Its translation: CASSSGLEGGGQETQYF. This chain connects TRBV7-9 to TRBJ2-5, with D perhaps TRBD1 or TRBD2 (6 bases each). CDR3 length equals 17 residues. Per germline, CDR1 SEHNR and CDR2 FQNEAQ (reference sequence). Trimming removed 4 bases at V and 1 base at J, with 19 bases between.